The 10 T cell receptor beta chains below all came from one sample that was sequenced in a study of response to subunit inactivated influenza vaccine. TCRdb re-called the RT-PCR reads through MiXCR, storing one row per CDR3 protein. The table shows hundreds of thousands of distinct CDR3 sequences, with approximately 14% occurring only once. Material: PBMCs from blood, obtained roughly 13 days after vaccination. The source is a man aged 50 to 59 who received an inactivated influenza vaccine.

V is TRBV20-1 and J is TRBJ1-2; possible D gene TRBD1, 5 bases. Trimming removed 6 bases from V and 8 bases from J, with 13 bases in between. CDR1 DFQATT and CDR2 SNEGSKA come from the germline V gene (reference sequence). There are 11 residues in the CDR3. The CDR3: CSAEDRDGYTF. The DNA for the CDR3 is TGCAGTGCCGAGGACCGGGACGGCTACACCTTC.

This chain connects TRBV7-8 to TRBJ2-5; 7 positions match TRBD2. Germline V gene lookup returns CDR1 SGHVS and CDR2 FQNEAQ. With 5 bases clipped from V and 7 bases from J, the junction kept 13 bases outside the gene matches. The CDR3 runs to 15 residues. The chain's CDR3 is CASSPAGGGPGTQYF. The CDR3 region has the DNA TGTGCCAGCAGCCCCGCAGGCGGGGGACCGGGGACCCAGTACTTC.

This clonotype turned up a few times. V usage is TRBV20-1 and J usage is TRBJ2-1, with 10 bases matching TRBD2. The CDR3 has 15 amino acids. Germline trimming cut 6 bases from V and 6 bases from J; bases unmatched to any gene: 11. In germline, CDR1 is DFQATT, CDR2 SNEGSKA (reference sequence). CDR3 nucleotide sequence: TGCAGTGCCATACAACTAGCGGGAATTCTCAATGAGCAGTTCTTC. It encodes CSAIQLAGILNEQFF.

This clonotype was counted a few times. This chain connects TRBV18 to TRBJ2-1; D unclear. Trimming took off 3 bases at V and 2 bases at J, with 14 bases between the two ends. The germline gives CDR1 KGHSH, CDR2 LQKENI. There are 16 residues in the CDR3. The CDR3 DNA follows: TGTGCCAGCTCACCGCCTGCGACGGTGACCTACAATGAGCAGTTCTTC. It translates to CASSPPATVTYNEQFF. Variable domain in full (rest from reference TRBV18 and TRBJ2-1): NAGVMQNPRHLVRRRGQEARLRCSPMKGHSHVYWYRQLPEEGLKFMVYLQKENIIDESGMPKERFSAEFPKEGPSILRIQQVVRGDSAAYFCASSPPATVTYNEQFFGPGTRLTVL.

This clonotype was counted a few times. The V and J genes are TRBV18 and TRBJ2-7; D is unresolved. The CDR3 runs to 14 residues. Germline V gene sequence: CDR1 KGHSH, CDR2 LQKENI. V shed 1 base and J shed 5 bases, with 12 bases lying between them. CDR3 loop: CASSPRWGYDEQYF. DNA for the CDR3: TGTGCCAGCTCACCACGTTGGGGATACGACGAGCAGTACTTC.

This clonotype was counted many times. This chain connects TRBV24-1 to TRBJ2-2, with D possibly being TRBD2 (5 bases). The CDR3 extends over 13 amino acids. V was clipped by 6 bases and J by 6 bases, with 10 bases between them. Germline-derived CDR1 and CDR2 are KGHDR and SFDVKD. The CDR3 sequence: CATSRGSPGELFF. CDR3 nucleotides: TGTGCCACCAGTCGGGGATCGCCCGGGGAGCTGTTTTTT.

This clonotype was detected ten times or more. The chain has TRBV12-3 or TRBV12-4 and TRBJ1-2; tentatively, D is TRBD1 (5 bases). V dropped 4 bases and J dropped 7 bases, with 10 bases sitting between them. This CDR3 has 12 residues. The CDR3 reads CASSSGTSGYTF. DNA of the CDR3: TGTGCCAGCAGTTCGGGGACGAGTGGCTACACCTTC.

This clonotype was observed a handful of times. This sequence joins TRBV7-8 and TRBJ2-3; no firm D call. Germline CDR1 SGHVS, CDR2 FQNEAQ. The CDR3 is made up of 17 amino acids. Trimming left V 1 base short and J 0 bases short, with 14 bases between. The CDR3: CASSLGGRKTSTDTQYF. The DNA for the CDR3 is TGTGCCAGCAGCTTAGGGGGTAGGAAGACTAGCACAGATACGCAGTATTTT.

In its sample, this clonotype was seen a few times. The junction differs from germline at one of its ends, possibly a read error. V gene TRBV10-3 combines with J gene TRBJ2-1; 8 bases fit TRBD1. Per the germline V gene, CDR1 is ENHRY and CDR2 is SYGVKD. The CDR3 is 15 amino acids. The CDR3 loop is CAVSQDRGSYNEQFF. The CDR3 bases are TGTGCCGTCAGTCAAGACAGGGGATCCTACAATGAGCAGTTCTTC.

In this sample, this clonotype turned up a few times. J is TRBJ2-2 and V is TRBV28; 9 bases match TRBD1. The V and J ends lost 7 bases and 7 bases, in that order; junction bases with no gene match: 4. The germline gives CDR1 MDHEN, CDR2 SYDVKM. This CDR3 has 13 residues. In DNA, the CDR3 is TGTGCCAGCATTCCGACAGGGGGCGGGGAGCTGTTTTTT. The encoded protein is CASIPTGGGELFF.